This T cell receptor beta chain was captured in a study of blood T cell repertoires in COVID-19 (dated by TCRdb to the early 2020s). Some background on the complete study: Collaborator samples came from the United States, Italy and Spain and covered acute and convalescent phases of COVID-19. The material from the prospective study consisted of cDNA or gDNA derived from T cells, B-cell-depleted T cells, or PBMCs. Subjects who had been exposed to COVID-19, were actively infected with it, or had recovered from it provided the deeply sampled blood TCRbeta repertoires that made up the dataset. A freely available public database, intended as a resource for researchers studying the immune response to SARS-CoV-2, is where the repertoires were released. The samples were drawn from two sources: the first 160 participants of the ongoing ImmuneRACE study, and 1,200 or so subjects contributed by 6 global collaborators. The sample metadata nearly always contained a de-identified subject ID, COVID-19 status, age in years and sex. Where HLA class I and class II types were available, the types were taken from metadata supplied by the sample provider, not from assay-based typing.

Notes on this clone: The target of this receptor is not known. There are no base qualities to consult, and no much larger clone falls within one base.

Results and caveats for the whole study, not just this receptor: Clinical and demographic metadata were provided uncurated, with the amount varying by source and participant.

The collaborating institutions used their own protocols to collect whole blood in K2EDTA tubes. Collaborator samples were shipped for TCRbeta analysis as frozen whole blood, isolated PBMCs, or DNA extracted from either sample type. According to the germline V gene (reference sequence), CDR1 reads MNHEY and CDR2 reads SMNVEV. Germline trimming: 4 bases from V, 6 bases from J; junction bases outside gene matches: 11. The CDR3 runs 15 amino acids, cysteine and phenylalanine included. Just the 45-base CDR3 DNA is kept, in frame starting at base 1. The immunoSEQ Assay, a bias-controlled multiplex PCR, was used to amplify TCRbeta CDR3 regions from genomic DNA. The original methods were these. The number of nucleated cells in each sample was estimated from the amplification of reference gene primers within the assay. To quantify the absolute abundance of each unique TCRbeta CDR3 rearrangement, sequence reads were collapsed and filtered. Productive Simpson clonality was computed per sample as the square root of Simpson's diversity index over productive rearrangements. What TCRdb holds here is the immuneACCESS table cut down to in-frame rearrangements. Part of the clones is not present; checked against another copy, under half of the missing clones reflect an unresolved V gene, and the others are unexplained. D and trimming were read from the DNA, whereas the V and J calls and clone size are those reported in that table. The sample has some 250,000 clones on record, 81% of them singletons. Jointly, the top ten make up about 8% of the sample.

Specimen: peripheral blood. This TCR was sampled from a woman older than 75 with acute or convalescent COVID-19. The V and J segments used are TRBV27 and TRBJ2-7; 8 bases in the junction line up with TRBD1. The base sequence is TGTGCCAGCAGTTCTGACAGGGGCCCAAAGAGCGAGCAGTACTTC. It codes for CASSSDRGPKSEQYF.